The 32 T cell receptor beta chains listed next were all sequenced from one sample in a study of CD8+ T cells in alopecia areata. Documented treatment: oral pan-JAK inhibitor, 5-10 mg twice daily. RNA was extracted and reverse transcribed into cDNA as the sequencing template. Assay used: immunoSEQ multiplex PCR; TCRdb lists only in-frame clones, some missing. Altogether under 350,000 clones are present, roughly 64% being singletons, with the ten largest covering approximately 1.7%. The sample here was CD4+ T cells sorted from blood, taken at week 24, from a patient treated with tofacitinib. These receptors came from a human donor with alopecia areata.

This sequence joins TRBV5-6 and TRBJ1-2, with 7 bases that match TRBD1. CDR3 length: 13 residues. Trimming took 5 bases from V and 4 from J; bases not matched to a gene: 5. Germline CDR1 is SGHDT and CDR2 is YYEEEE. Here the CDR3 reads CASRIDRAYGYTF. The CDR3 DNA is TGTGCCAGCAGGATTGACAGGGCCTATGGCTACACCTTC.

The chain uses TRBV7-8 and TRBJ2-3; 10 nucleotides match TRBD1. The V gene's germline CDR1 is SGHVS and CDR2 FQNEAQ. CDR3 size: 16 residues. Losses at the gene ends were 0 bases for V and 0 bases for J; bases not matched to a gene: 0. CDR3 DNA sequence: TGTGCCAGCAGCTTAGCGACAGGGGGCAGCACAGATACGCAGTATTTT. Residues: CASSLATGGSTDTQYF.

The chain recombines TRBV11-2 with TRBJ2-5; 9 nucleotides line up with TRBD2. The germline gives CDR1 SGHAT, CDR2 FQNNGV. CDR3 length: 15 amino acids. V was pared by 5 bases and J by 5 bases, with 9 bases of the junction left unmatched. The CDR3 loop is CASSLARGGLETQYF. CDR3 nucleotide sequence: TGTGCCAGCAGCCTGGCGCGGGGGGGCCTCGAGACCCAGTACTTC.

In this sample, this clone turned up a few times. The genes are TRBV6-5 and TRBJ2-3; TRBD1 agrees at 10 bases. CDR1 and CDR2 (germline): MNHEY, SVGAGI. The CDR3 sequence is 14 residues long. J was trimmed by 4 bases and V by 11 bases; bases with no gene match: 9. CDR3 sequence reads: CAATGDRGSDTQYF. In DNA form, the CDR3 reads TGTGCCGCCACCGGGGACAGGGGATCAGATACGCAGTATTTT.

This clone has only a few counts. V is TRBV9 and J is TRBJ2-2; TRBD1 is a possible D gene (6 bases). CDR3 size: 15 residues. Trimming stripped 3 bases from V and 7 bases from J, with 16 bases between. Germline lookup yields CDR1 SGDLS and CDR2 YYNGEE. In nucleotides, the CDR3 is TGTGCCAGCAGCGGGCGAGGGGGAGTGAGCGGGGAGCTGTTTTTT. Protein: CASSGRGGVSGELFF.

V gene TRBV4-1 combines with J gene TRBJ2-7; no reliable D call. Germline values: CDR1 MGHRA, CDR2 YSYEKL. Trimming removed 5 bases from V and 4 bases from J, with 15 bases in between. This CDR3 spans 14 amino acids. CDR3 sequence: CASSFVGTSYEQYF. The CDR3 region has the DNA TGCGCCAGCAGCTTCGTTGGTACCTCTTACGAGCAGTACTTC.

The V gene is TRBV29-1, the J gene TRBJ1-1, with 7 bases fitting TRBD1. Germline values: CDR1 SQVTM, CDR2 ANQGSEA. The CDR3 contains 12 residues. J gave up 5 bases and V 8 bases, and 8 bases lay outside the gene matches. CDR3 protein: CSTYRGSTEAFF. In DNA form, the CDR3 reads TGCAGCACATACAGGGGATCAACTGAAGCTTTCTTT.

The rearrangement links TRBV30 to TRBJ2-1; D is unresolved. The CDR3 length is 15 residues. V lost 1 base to trimming and J lost 0 bases, with 10 bases between them. Germline CDR1 is GTSNPN and CDR2 is SVGIG (reference sequence). CDR3 nucleotide sequence: TGTGCCTGGAGTGGGGGTTCCAGCTCCTACAATGAGCAGTTCTTC. Its protein product is CAWSGGSSSYNEQFF.

This clone was seen a handful of times. This sequence joins TRBV5-5 and TRBJ1-4; D gene ambiguous. Germline CDR1 reads SGHKS; CDR2 reads YYEKEE (reference sequence). This CDR3 has 14 residues. Trimming stripped 7 bases from V and 0 bases from J, with 10 bases between. The DNA for the CDR3 is TGTGCCAGCTTGGCGGCTGCAACTAATGAAAAACTGTTTTTT. The encoded protein is CASLAAATNEKLFF. The whole variable domain, remainder taken from reference TRBV5-5 and TRBJ1-4, is DAGVTQSPTHLIKTRGQQVTLRCSPISGHKSVSWYQQVLGQGPQFIFQYYEKEERGRGNFPDRFSARQFPNYSSELNVNALLLGDSALYLCASLAAATNEKLFFGSGTQLSVL.

The genes are TRBV18 and TRBJ1-5; D call uncertain. This CDR3 spans 14 amino acids. Germline lookup yields CDR1 KGHSH and CDR2 LQKENI. Trimming took off 5 bases at V and 0 bases at J, with 8 bases between the two ends. The CDR3 protein is CASSVGISNQPQHF. CDR3 sequence (DNA): TGTGCCAGCTCAGTGGGTATTAGCAATCAGCCCCAGCATTTT.

Details on this clone: Other DNA sequences of this sample code for an identical CDR3. The V call is TRBV7-2, the J call TRBJ2-7; unclear D gene. The CDR3 sequence is 12 residues long. Trimming cost V 6 bases and J 2 bases, with 8 bases left between them. From germline, CDR1 is SGHTA and CDR2 FQGNSA. In nucleotides, the CDR3 is TGTGCCAGCAGTCGGACCACCTACGAGCAGTACTTC. Protein sequence: CASSRTTYEQYF. Combining the CDR3 with reference TRBV7-2 and TRBJ2-7 gives the whole variable domain GAGVSQSPSNKVTEKGKDVELRCDPISGHTALYWYRQSLGQGLEFLIYFQGNSAPDKSGLPSDRFSAERTGGSVSTLTIQRTQQEDSAVYLCASSRTTYEQYFGPGTRLTVT.

Note on this clone: Distinct nucleotide sequences in the sample also encode this CDR3. The rearrangement uses TRBV30 and TRBJ2-3; no definite D call. The CDR3 consists of 12 residues. Trimming cost V 2 bases and J 1 base, with 4 bases left between them. Germline V gene sequence: CDR1 GTSNPN, CDR2 SVGIG (reference sequence). The CDR3 reads CAWSPRTDTQYF. DNA of the CDR3: TGTGCCTGGAGTCCTCGCACAGATACGCAGTATTTT.

The rearrangement links TRBV27 to TRBJ1-4; a possible D gene is TRBD1 (6 bases). Looked up from germline, CDR1 is MNHEY and CDR2 is SMNVEV (reference sequence). Trimming cost V 5 bases and J 8 bases, with 15 bases left between them. The CDR3 loop spans 14 amino acids. CDR3 residues: CASSRDGGREKLFF. The CDR3 bases are TGTGCCAGCAGTCGGGACGGGGGGCGAGAAAAACTGTTTTTT.

This clone turned up a few times. V gene TRBV4-1 combines with J gene TRBJ2-7; 8 bases map to TRBD1. The CDR3 has 16 amino acids. Losses at the gene ends were 1 base for V and 4 bases for J; bases not matched to a gene: 9. CDR1 is MGHRA, CDR2 YSYEKL, per germline. The CDR3: CASSQAGAGGLYEQYF. CDR3 DNA sequence: TGCGCCAGCAGCCAAGCAGGTGCAGGGGGCTTGTACGAGCAGTACTTC.

This chain links TRBV5-1 with TRBJ1-1, with TRBD1 as a possible D gene (6 bases). V lost 5 bases and J 4 bases, leaving 15 bases between the germline ends. This CDR3 has 14 amino acids. From germline, CDR1 is SGHRS and CDR2 YFSETQ. Here the CDR3 reads CASRPQGYGTEAFF. Here the CDR3 DNA reads TGCGCCAGCAGACCACAGGGATACGGCACTGAAGCTTTCTTT. Variable domain in full (rest from reference TRBV5-1 and TRBJ1-1): KAGVTQTPRYLIKTRGQQVTLSCSPISGHRSVSWYQQTPGQGLQFLFEYFSETQRNKGNFPGRFSGRQFSNSRSEMNVSTLELGDSALYLCASRPQGYGTEAFFGQGTRLTVV.

This chain joins TRBV30 and TRBJ1-3, with TRBD1 matching 8 bases. CDR1 and CDR2 (germline): GTSNPN, SVGIG (reference sequence). The CDR3 is 12 residues long. Losses at the gene ends were 7 bases for V and 7 bases for J; bases not matched to a gene: 6. DNA of the CDR3: TGTGCCTTCTACCGACAGGGGAACACCATATATTTT. This translates into CAFYRQGNTIYF.

The chain is built from TRBV9 and TRBJ2-5; D is unresolved. V dropped 4 bases and J dropped 1 base, with 14 bases sitting between them. The CDR3 has 15 residues. The germline gives CDR1 SGDLS, CDR2 YYNGEE. CDR3 residues: CASSSSPDFQETQYF. The CDR3 region has the DNA TGTGCCAGCAGCTCTAGTCCGGATTTCCAAGAGACCCAGTACTTC.

This CDR3 reads CASSRPRTLSTDTQYF. CDR3 nucleotides: TGTGCCAGCAGTCGCCCGAGGACCCTAAGCACAGATACGCAGTATTTT. The chain combines TRBV28 with TRBJ2-3; D gene uncertain. V was clipped by 5 bases and J by 0 bases, with 15 bases between them. This CDR3 region has 16 residues. From germline, CDR1 is MDHEN and CDR2 SYDVKM.

V is TRBV7-9 and J is TRBJ2-4; D possibly matches TRBD1 or TRBD2 (5 bases each). The V end was cut by 1 base, the J end by 0 bases, with 13 bases between. This CDR3 is built from 17 residues. Germline V gives CDR1 SEHNR, CDR2 FQNEAQ (reference sequence). CDR3 coding DNA: TGTGCCAGCAGCTTAGGGTCGGGGCTTTTAGCCAAAAACATTCAGTACTTC. Its protein is CASSLGSGLLAKNIQYF.

The rearrangement joins TRBV28 to TRBJ1-2; no definite D call. Germline-derived CDR1 and CDR2 are MDHEN and SYDVKM. Trimming took 5 bases from V and 14 from J, leaving 12 bases between them. The CDR3 covers 10 residues. CDR3: CASSRSAQTF. In DNA form, the CDR3 reads TGTGCCAGCAGTCGGTCGGCGCAGACCTTC.

The V call is TRBV4-3, the J call TRBJ2-2; D possibly corresponds to TRBD1 (5 bases). In germline, CDR1 is LGHNA, CDR2 YSLEER. V was pared by 9 bases and J by 7 bases, with 15 bases between. This CDR3 region has 13 residues. In nucleotides, the CDR3 is TGCGCCAGGGACGACAGCCCAAGCGGGGAGCTGTTTTTT. This sequence encodes CARDDSPSGELFF.

The gene calls are TRBV4-3 and TRBJ1-2; D is perhaps TRBD1 (5 bases). The V gene's germline CDR1 is LGHNA and CDR2 YSLEER. The CDR3 consists of 12 residues. Trimming pared 0 bases from V and 14 bases from J, leaving 13 bases between. The CDR3 protein is CASSQEGQLRTF. The DNA of the CDR3 is TGCGCCAGCAGCCAAGAGGGGCAGTTAAGAACCTTC.

The CDR3 loop is CASSLGGLGRSPLHF. The CDR3 nucleotides read TGCGCCAGCAGCTTGGGCGGACTCGGCCGATCACCCCTCCACTTT. The chain is built from TRBV5-1 and TRBJ1-6; D remains unclear. The CDR3 totals 15 residues. Germline loops: CDR1 SGHRS, CDR2 YFSETQ. With 0 bases removed from V and 10 bases from J, the gap between germline ends came to 14 bases. The full variable domain, with the rest looked up from reference TRBV5-1 and TRBJ1-6, is KAGVTQTPRYLIKTRGQQVTLSCSPISGHRSVSWYQQTPGQGLQFLFEYFSETQRNKGNFPGRFSGRQFSNSRSEMNVSTLELGDSALYLCASSLGGLGRSPLHFGNGTRLTVT.

The chain couples TRBV30 to TRBJ1-3, with no clear D. The CDR3 extends over 15 amino acids. Trimming removed 0 bases at V and 0 bases at J, with 9 bases between. Germline CDR1 is GTSNPN and CDR2 is SVGIG (reference sequence). The CDR3 nucleotides read TGTGCCTGGAGTGTTGTACGGAGCTCTGGAAACACCATATATTTT. It encodes CAWSVVRSSGNTIYF.

A single count supports this clone. V and J are TRBV7-9 and TRBJ1-5; TRBD1 aligns across 10 bases. J was trimmed by 4 bases and V by 5 bases; bases with no gene match: 2. The CDR3 has 14 residues. Per the germline V gene, CDR1 is SEHNR and CDR2 is FQNEAQ (reference sequence). CDR3 nucleotide sequence: TGTGCCAGCAGCGGGGACAGGGGTAATCAGCCCCAGCATTTT. It translates to CASSGDRGNQPQHF.

This clone turned up a few times. The chain links TRBV7-9 to TRBJ2-2, with 10 nucleotides matching TRBD2. V lost 5 bases and J lost 5; bases outside the gene matches: 8. Germline assignment: CDR1 SEHNR and CDR2 FQNEAQ (reference sequence). The CDR3 extends over 16 amino acids. The CDR3 region is CASSPSSGGPTGELFF. The CDR3 DNA follows: TGTGCCAGCAGCCCCTCTAGCGGGGGACCGACCGGGGAGCTGTTTTTT.

Only a few counts were recorded for this clone. The genes are TRBV9 and TRBJ1-2, with D possibly TRBD1 on 6 matching bases. The length of the CDR3 is 12 residues. Trimming cost V 7 bases and J 0 bases, with 7 bases left between them. In germline, CDR1 is SGDLS, CDR2 YYNGEE. The CDR3 region is CASGQSNYGYTF. CDR3 bases: TGTGCCAGCGGACAGTCTAACTATGGCTACACCTTC. Using reference TRBV9 and TRBJ1-2 for the parts outside the CDR3, the full variable domain is DSGVTQTPKHLITATGQRVTLRCSPRSGDLSVYWYQQSLDQGLQFLIQYYNGEERAKGNILERFSAQQFPDLHSELNLSSLELGDSALYFCASGQSNYGYTFGSGTRLTVV.

V gene TRBV29-1 combines with J gene TRBJ2-2; unclear D gene. Trimming took 7 bases from V and 4 from J, leaving 22 bases between them. Germline CDR1 is SQVTM and CDR2 is ANQGSEA. The CDR3 spans 16 residues. CDR3 protein: CSALTPRGVPTGELFF. The CDR3 nucleotides read TGCAGCGCCCTCACCCCCCGTGGGGTGCCCACCGGGGAGCTGTTTTTT.

V and J are TRBV30 and TRBJ2-2; D remains unclear. Per the germline V gene, CDR1 is GTSNPN and CDR2 is SVGIG (reference sequence). With 0 bases removed from V and 9 bases from J, the gap between germline ends came to 11 bases. The CDR3 contains 13 residues. DNA of the CDR3: TGTGCCTGGAGTGTTCGTCGATCTAGGGAGCTGTTTTTT. This gives the protein CAWSVRRSRELFF.

Here the CDR3 reads CASSLVLQGKDNEQFF. Here the CDR3 DNA reads TGCGCCAGCAGCTTGGTGTTGCAAGGGAAGGACAATGAGCAGTTCTTC. The rearrangement uses TRBV5-1 and TRBJ2-1; D is unresolved. Trimming left V 0 bases short and J 5 bases short, with 15 bases between. The CDR3 is 16 amino acids. Germline CDR1 and CDR2: SGHRS and YFSETQ.

J is TRBJ1-2 and V is TRBV27, with D perhaps TRBD1 (6 bases). In germline, CDR1 is MNHEY, CDR2 SMNVEV (reference sequence). V dropped 4 bases and J dropped 8 bases, with 14 bases sitting between them. There are 13 residues in the CDR3. The CDR3 nucleotides read TGTGCCAGCAGTTGGGGGGCAGGGGACGGCTACACCTTC. This sequence encodes CASSWGAGDGYTF.

This clone has only one observation. The rearrangement links TRBV4-1 to TRBJ1-5; 10 nucleotides line up with TRBD1. CDR3 length: 16 residues. Trimming cost V 1 base and J 3 bases; bases outside gene matches: 3. Germline V gene lookup returns CDR1 MGHRA and CDR2 YSYEKL. The CDR3 spells CASSQGGQGHNQPQHF. The CDR3 nucleotides are TGCGCCAGCAGCCAAGGGGGACAGGGGCACAATCAGCCCCAGCATTTT.